Presented here are 17 T cell receptor beta chains from one specimen sequenced in a study of vaccination and CD4 T cells after COVID-19. Oncomine TCR Beta short-read sequencing was applied to DNA from cultured CD4+ T cells. From the PCR reads, TCRdb called clonotypes with MiXCR, one entry per CDR3 protein. Here the sample spans roughly 19,000 distinct CDR3 sequences, 66% being singletons. Sample treatment: approximately nine-day PBMC culture with coronavirus spike peptide pools or control peptides (ViraFEST assay). The antigens of these receptors remain unknown. The sequencing input was CD4+ T cells from blood, cultured in vitro. The source of these receptors is a human donor who had recovered from COVID-19.

The V and J genes are TRBV27 and TRBJ1-6, with unresolved D. Germline V lookup: CDR1 MNHEY, CDR2 SMNVEV (reference sequence). The CDR3 is 15 residues long. Trimming shortened V by 2 bases and J by 9 bases, and 14 bases separated the two germline ends. CDR3: CASSLSGIIGSPLHF. As DNA, the CDR3 is TGTGCCAGCAGTTTAAGTGGGATCATAGGTTCACCCCTCCACTTT.

The chain carries TRBV28 and TRBJ1-2; weak D call: TRBD1 (5 bases). Germline-derived CDR1 and CDR2 are MDHEN and SYDVKM. This CDR3 contains 14 residues. V lost 8 bases, J lost 4 bases, and 17 bases lay in between. CDR3: CASGTIGGIYGYTF. CDR3 bases: TGTGCCAGCGGGACCATCGGGGGGATCTATGGCTACACCTTC.

In the case of this clonotype: Germline is not matched at one junction end, which may reflect a read error. The chain links TRBV7-9 to TRBJ1-4, with D perhaps TRBD1 (5 bases). CDR3 length equals 14 residues. Germline CDR1 and CDR2: SEHNR and FQNEAQ (reference sequence). The CDR3 protein is CASIPGRTGGQAIF. DNA of the CDR3: TGTGCCAGCATTCCGGGACGCACTGGGGGTCAAGCAATTTTT.

This rearrangement joins TRBV15 to TRBJ2-5; 8 bases are shared with TRBD2. V shed 7 bases and J 1 base; nucleotides not matched to a gene: 11. From germline, CDR1 is LNHNV and CDR2 YYDKDF (reference sequence). This CDR3 comprises 16 residues. CDR3 sequence: CATILPGGGIQETQYF. The DNA for the CDR3 is TGTGCCACCATCCTCCCGGGCGGGGGGATCCAAGAGACCCAGTACTTC.

The rearrangement uses TRBV20-1 and TRBJ2-1; the D call may be TRBD1 or TRBD2 (5 bases each). Germline lookup yields CDR1 DFQATT and CDR2 SNEGSKA (reference sequence). The CDR3 contains 16 residues. Trimming removed 0 bases at V and 4 bases at J, with 16 bases between. The CDR3 sequence: CSARDLAWDGYNEQFF. The CDR3 region has the DNA TGCAGTGCTAGAGATCTTGCGTGGGACGGTTACAATGAGCAGTTCTTC.

The chain joins TRBV20-1 to TRBJ2-7; D uncertain. Per germline, CDR1 DFQATT and CDR2 SNEGSKA (reference sequence). The length of the CDR3 is 12 residues. V lost 1 base and J lost 0, with 4 bases in between. The CDR3 sequence: CSARGTSYEQYF. As DNA, the CDR3 is TGCAGTGCTAGAGGGACCTCCTACGAGCAGTACTTC.

V and J are TRBV6-1 and TRBJ1-2; no clear D. The length of the CDR3 is 13 residues. Trimming shortened V by 8 bases and J by 4 bases, and 14 bases separated the two germline ends. CDR1 and CDR2 (germline): MNHNS, SASEGT. The CDR3 bases are TGTGCCAGCGAGTGGGTAGGGCCCTATGGCTACACCTTC. Translated, it gives CASEWVGPYGYTF.

The chain joins TRBV7-2 to TRBJ2-5; unclear D gene. Germline loops: CDR1 SGHTA, CDR2 FQGNSA. The ends were cut back, 0 bases at V and 5 bases at J, with 4 bases in the middle. The CDR3 is 12 residues long. The DNA for the CDR3 is TGTGCCAGCAGCTTAGCGGGGGAGACCCAGTACTTC. Translated: CASSLAGETQYF.

The rearrangement links TRBV9 to TRBJ1-2, with TRBD1 as a possible D gene (5 bases). The germline gives CDR1 SGDLS, CDR2 YYNGEE. This CDR3 is 18 amino acids long. The V and J ends lost 3 bases and 1 base respectively, with 22 bases between them. The chain's CDR3 is CASSGRSTPGTGNYGYTF. CDR3 bases: TGTGCCAGCAGCGGGAGAAGTACCCCCGGGACGGGTAACTATGGCTACACCTTC.

With respect to this clonotype: The junction differs from germline at one of its ends, possibly a read error. The CDR3 loop is CASSQDGGNRAGSGELFF. CDR3 DNA sequence: TGCGCCAGCAGCCAAGATGGGGGGAACAGGGCTGGGTCCGGGGAGCTGTTTTTT. The V gene is TRBV7-2, the J gene TRBJ2-2, with D perhaps matching TRBD1 or TRBD2 (6 bases each). CDR3 size: 18 residues. Germline V CDR1 and CDR2: SGHTA, FQGNSA.

V gene TRBV19 combines with J gene TRBJ1-2, with a possible D match to TRBD1 (5 bases). Germline values: CDR1 LNHDA, CDR2 SQIVND (reference sequence). The germline V and J ends were trimmed by 6 bases and 0 bases, with 26 bases remaining between them. The length of the CDR3 is 19 residues. The CDR3 DNA reads TGTGCCAGTAGCCTTTTGGAGGGGAGTATCCTCCAATCTAACTATGGCTACACCTTC. Amino acid sequence: CASSLLEGSILQSNYGYTF.

The rearrangement joins TRBV20-1 to TRBJ1-5; D uncertain. The CDR3 has 18 residues. The germline V gene has CDR1 DFQATT and CDR2 SNEGSKA (reference sequence). V lost 1 base and J 2 bases, leaving 21 bases between the germline ends. DNA of the CDR3: TGCAGTGCTAGAGTCTTTGGGAGGGATCTTGGTGGCAATCAGCCCCAGCATTTT. It yields the protein CSARVFGRDLGGNQPQHF.

The V call is TRBV20-1, the J call TRBJ2-1, with a weak D call TRBD1 (6 bases). Per germline, CDR1 DFQATT and CDR2 SNEGSKA (reference sequence). Trimming removed 0 bases from V and 6 bases from J, with 18 bases in between. This CDR3 spans 16 amino acids. The CDR3 region has the DNA TGCAGTGCTAGAGATCGGCTTTCCGGACAGTCCAATGAGCAGTTCTTC. Translated, it gives CSARDRLSGQSNEQFF.

The chain links TRBV30 to TRBJ2-1; D gene uncertain. The CDR3 contains 12 residues. The V gene's germline CDR1 is GTSNPN and CDR2 SVGIG (reference sequence). Trimming stripped 5 bases from V and 6 bases from J, with 11 bases between. This CDR3 reads CAWGRSFNEQFF. CDR3 in DNA: TGTGCCTGGGGACGGAGTTTCAATGAGCAGTTCTTC.

The chain combines TRBV2 with TRBJ1-1; D ambiguous. Germline CDR1 SNHLY, CDR2 FYNNEI. Trimming removed 3 bases at V and 4 bases at J, with 9 bases between. This CDR3 contains 13 residues. CDR3 sequence: CASSDQRSTEAFF. In DNA form, the CDR3 reads TGTGCCAGCAGTGATCAAAGGAGCACTGAAGCTTTCTTT.

The chain uses TRBV12-5 and TRBJ2-7; 9 bases line up with TRBD1. The CDR3 length is 16 residues. The J segment lost 4 bases and the V segment lost 2 bases, leaving 9 bases of the junction unmatched. Germline V gene sequence: CDR1 LGHNT, CDR2 FRNRAP. The CDR3 sequence is CASGLSIKQGAYEQYF. Here the CDR3 DNA reads TGTGCTAGTGGTTTGTCAATCAAACAGGGGGCATACGAGCAGTACTTC.

The chain couples TRBV20-1 to TRBJ2-2; D not resolved. Germline CDR1 is DFQATT and CDR2 is SNEGSKA (reference sequence). The CDR3 is 14 amino acids. With 0 bases removed from V and 1 base from J, the gap between germline ends came to 6 bases. CDR3: CSARDWGNTGELFF. DNA for the CDR3: TGCAGTGCTAGAGATTGGGGGAACACCGGGGAGCTGTTTTTT.